These 25 T cell receptor beta chains were all obtained from the same sample, sequenced in a study of blood T cell repertoires in COVID-19. The method was immunoSEQ multiplex PCR; TCRdb's version includes in-frame clones alone and lacks a portion of them. The sample holds approximately 470,000 clones, over 75% seen once. The sample taken for sequencing was peripheral blood. These receptors were collected from a human donor in a cohort sampled during active COVID-19.

The J gene is TRBJ1-2, the V gene TRBV9; D unresolved. V lost 0 bases, J lost 2 bases, and 8 bases lay in between. The length of the CDR3 is 14 residues. In germline, CDR1 is SGDLS, CDR2 YYNGEE. CDR3 sequence: CASSVDARNYGYTF. CDR3 coding DNA: TGTGCCAGCAGCGTAGATGCACGGAACTATGGCTACACCTTC.

This chain joins TRBV19 and TRBJ2-3; 12 bases are a match to TRBD2. Germline V gene data show CDR1 as LNHDA and CDR2 as SQIVND (reference sequence). The V gene end was trimmed by 9 bases and the J gene end by 6 bases; junction bases not matched to a gene: 10. CDR3 length equals 15 residues. CDR3 residues: CASRLAGVATDTQYF. As DNA, the CDR3 is TGTGCCAGCAGACTAGCGGGAGTAGCGACGGATACGCAGTATTTT.

V usage is TRBV19 and J usage is TRBJ1-1; D gene uncertain. CDR1 is LNHDA, CDR2 SQIVND, per germline (reference sequence). This CDR3 is 12 amino acids long. V was trimmed by 3 bases and J by 4 bases, leaving 6 bases between them. The DNA of the CDR3 is TGTGCCAGTAGTATTATCGGCACTGAAGCTTTCTTT. Protein: CASSIIGTEAFF.

This clone was picked up one time. The J gene is TRBJ2-1, the V gene TRBV6-5, with 14 bases fitting TRBD2. CDR3 length equals 15 residues. Germline V lookup: CDR1 MNHEY, CDR2 SVGAGI. J was trimmed by 7 bases and V by 6 bases; bases with no gene match: 5. The CDR3 coding sequence is TGTGCCAGCAGCTCGACTAGCGGGAGGGCAAATGAGCAGTTCTTC. This translates into CASSSTSGRANEQFF.

The V gene is TRBV19, the J gene TRBJ2-1; 15 nucleotides match TRBD2. Germline loops: CDR1 LNHDA, CDR2 SQIVND (reference sequence). J lost 4 bases, V lost 5 bases, and 12 bases had no gene match. The CDR3 is 19 amino acids. The CDR3: CASSGGLAGGPLSYNEQFF. DNA of the CDR3: TGTGCCAGTAGTGGCGGACTAGCGGGAGGGCCTCTGTCTTACAATGAGCAGTTCTTC. The whole variable domain, filled in from reference TRBV19 and TRBJ2-1, reads DGGITQSPKYLFRKEGQNVTLSCEQNLNHDAMYWYRQDPGQGLRLIYYSQIVNDFQKGDIAEGYSVSREKKESFPLTVTSAQKNPTAFYLCASSGGLAGGPLSYNEQFFGPGTRLTVL.

The gene calls are TRBV18 and TRBJ2-7; D possibly corresponds to TRBD2 (5 bases). The V end was cut by 3 bases, the J end by 3 bases, with 33 bases between. CDR3 length equals 21 residues. Germline V gene lookup returns CDR1 KGHSH and CDR2 LQKENI. In nucleotides, the CDR3 is TGTGCCAGCTCACCCCGACCGACCACCTTTGTAGTGACCGGGAAACACTACGAGCAGTACTTC. Its protein product is CASSPRPTTFVVTGKHYEQYF.

The CDR3 DNA reads TGTGCCAGCTCAAGGGCCGGGACATTAAACACCGGGGAGCTGTTTTTT. This codes for CASSRAGTLNTGELFF. The genes are TRBV18 and TRBJ2-2; possibly TRBD1 for D (6 bases). V lost 5 bases and J 2 bases, leaving 15 bases between the germline ends. Germline CDR1 reads KGHSH; CDR2 reads LQKENI. This CDR3 is 16 amino acids long.

The chain carries TRBV30 and TRBJ2-1; tentatively, D is TRBD2 (5 bases). The germline CDR1 and CDR2 sequences are GTSNPN and SVGIG (reference sequence). Trimming took 2 bases from V and 4 from J, leaving 18 bases between them. There are 16 residues in the CDR3. CDR3 coding DNA: TGTGCCTGGAGTAGGATTCGGGGATTGAAATACAATGAGCAGTTCTTC. Protein sequence: CAWSRIRGLKYNEQFF.

J is TRBJ1-1 and V is TRBV19; D is uncertain. This CDR3 has 14 amino acids. V dropped 7 bases and J dropped 2 bases, with 14 bases sitting between them. Germline CDR1 is LNHDA and CDR2 is SQIVND (reference sequence). For the CDR3, the DNA is TGTGCCAGTACCAGGCGGGAGGGAAACACTGAAGCTTTCTTT. Translating gives CASTRREGNTEAFF.

This chain links TRBV7-8 with TRBJ2-7; TRBD2 might be the D (6 bases). Trimming pared 2 bases from V and 5 bases from J, leaving 13 bases between. Germline loops: CDR1 SGHVS, CDR2 FQNEAQ. CDR3 size: 14 residues. CDR3 in DNA: TGTGCCAGCAGCTTAAGTTTCGGCGGGAACGAGCAGTACTTC. Protein: CASSLSFGGNEQYF.

V is TRBV6-4 and J is TRBJ2-3; TRBD2 matches at 11 bases. V gave up 3 bases and J gave up 5 bases; unmatched junction bases: 4. Germline V gene sequence: CDR1 MRHNA, CDR2 SNTAGT. This CDR3 is built from 15 residues. The CDR3 region has the DNA TGTGCCAGCAGTGAACTAGCGGGAGTTGGAGATACGCAGTATTTT. Its translation: CASSELAGVGDTQYF.

This clone was counted between two and nine times. V gene TRBV19 combines with J gene TRBJ1-1; 11 nucleotides align to TRBD1. With V trimmed by 5 bases and J by 3 bases, 11 bases remained unmatched. The CDR3 spans 17 residues. Per the germline V gene, CDR1 is LNHDA and CDR2 is SQIVND (reference sequence). The CDR3 DNA follows: TGTGCCAGTAGTCCCAGGACAGGGGGCAAATTTTACACTGAAGCTTTCTTT. It translates to CASSPRTGGKFYTEAFF.

This chain connects TRBV9 to TRBJ2-3; perhaps TRBD1 as D (8 bases). CDR3 length: 16 residues. Germline CDR1 is SGDLS and CDR2 is YYNGEE. Trimming removed 2 bases from V and 5 bases from J, with 18 bases in between. Here the CDR3 DNA reads TGTGCCAGCAGCGTGGGGGGGACAGGTCCGGGAGATACGCAGTATTTT. It specifies CASSVGGTGPGDTQYF.

This clone appeared a single time. The chain employs TRBV19 and TRBJ1-5; TRBD1 matches at 8 bases. The CDR3 sequence is 17 residues long. V was clipped by 1 base and J by 6 bases; unmatched bases: 11. Germline loops: CDR1 LNHDA, CDR2 SQIVND (reference sequence). CDR3 sequence reads: CASSIAPGDRISQPQHF. CDR3 sequence (DNA): TGTGCCAGTAGTATAGCCCCCGGGGACAGGATAAGTCAGCCCCAGCATTTT.

The V call is TRBV5-6, the J call TRBJ2-1; D uncertain. The CDR3 covers 12 residues. Looked up from germline, CDR1 is SGHDT and CDR2 is YYEEEE. The V end lost 5 bases, the J end lost 8 bases, and 11 bases lay between the germline ends. The CDR3 DNA reads TGTGCCAGCAGGGCAGTCCTCGATGAGCAGTTCTTC. Protein: CASRAVLDEQFF.

In regard to this clone: One end of the junction varies from germline; a read error may be responsible. The DNA for the CDR3 is TGTGCCAGCTCACCACTCTCCGACAATGAGCAGTTCTTC. Protein sequence: CASSPLSDNEQFF. This chain links TRBV18 with TRBJ2-1, with D uncertain. In germline, CDR1 is KGHSH, CDR2 LQKENI. The CDR3 has 13 amino acids. The full variable domain, its missing parts supplied by reference TRBV18 and TRBJ2-1, is NAGVMQNPRHLVRRRGQEARLRCSPMKGHSHVYWYRQLPEEGLKFMVYLQKENIIDESGMPKERFSAEFPKEGPSILRIQQVVRGDSAAYFCASSPLSDNEQFFGPGTRLTVL.

The chain has TRBV2 and TRBJ1-5, with D perhaps matching TRBD1 (6 bases). There are 15 residues in the CDR3. Germline V gene data show CDR1 as SNHLY and CDR2 as FYNNEI. V lost 3 bases, J lost 6 bases, and 15 bases lay in between. The CDR3 is CASSEAGGLGQPQHF. CDR3 coding DNA: TGTGCCAGCAGTGAGGCCGGGGGGCTCGGTCAGCCCCAGCATTTT.

A few counts support this clone. The identical CDR3 is also encoded by other nucleotide sequences in the sample. V and J are TRBV19 and TRBJ2-7; tentative D call: TRBD2 (6 bases). CDR1 LNHDA and CDR2 SQIVND come from the germline V gene (reference sequence). This CDR3 is built from 14 residues. Trimming removed 3 bases at V and 0 bases at J, with 9 bases between. The CDR3 sequence is CASSMGLLSYEQYF. The CDR3 DNA follows: TGTGCCAGTAGTATGGGACTCCTCTCCTACGAGCAGTACTTC.

This clone was picked up one time. The CDR3 coding sequence is TGTGCCAGTAGTCTCGGGACAGGGACGGGGGACGATGGCTACACCTTC. Its translation: CASSLGTGTGDDGYTF. The chain uses TRBV19 and TRBJ1-2, with 9 bases aligning to TRBD1. The germline CDR1 and CDR2 sequences are LNHDA and SQIVND (reference sequence). Trimming took 5 bases from V and 6 from J; bases not matched to a gene: 13. CDR3 size: 16 residues.

This chain uses TRBV2 with TRBJ1-4, with D hard to call. This CDR3 region has 16 residues. V was cut by 7 bases and J by 3 bases, with 18 bases left in between. Germline V gives CDR1 SNHLY, CDR2 FYNNEI. The CDR3 DNA reads TGTGCCAGCAAACGCCGGCCAGGCGCTGCTAATGAAAAACTGTTTTTT. Translated: CASKRRPGAANEKLFF.

The V gene is TRBV9, the J gene TRBJ2-5, with 10 bases that match TRBD2. V shed 2 bases and J 4 bases; nucleotides not matched to a gene: 5. Looked up from germline, CDR1 is SGDLS and CDR2 is YYNGEE. This CDR3 has 15 residues. CDR3: CASSVLAGDPETQYF. Here the CDR3 DNA reads TGTGCCAGCAGCGTTCTAGCGGGAGACCCAGAGACCCAGTACTTC.

This clone was counted a single time. The chain couples TRBV3-1 (or the pseudogene TRBV3-2) to TRBJ2-2; D is possibly TRBD1 (6 bases). The CDR3 consists of 15 residues. Germline V gene data show CDR1 as LGHDT and CDR2 as YNNKEL (reference sequence). V was trimmed by 2 bases and J by 4 bases, leaving 11 bases between them. CDR3 DNA sequence: TGTGCCAGCAGCCAATCGGACAGAACCACCGGGGAGCTGTTTTTT. The encoded protein is CASSQSDRTTGELFF.

The chain couples TRBV23-1 to TRBJ2-3, with TRBD2 matching over 9 bases. TRBV23-1 is labeled an ORF, and its function is uncertain. This CDR3 contains 16 residues. Unmatched junction bases numbered 6, after V lost 2 bases and J lost 3 bases. The CDR3 coding sequence is TGCGCCAGCAGTCAACCAGGACTAGCGTGGACAGATACGCAGTATTTT. Protein sequence: CASSQPGLAWTDTQYF.

This clone was seen a single time. This chain uses TRBV6-2 or TRBV6-3 with TRBJ2-3, with 7 nucleotides matching TRBD1. J lost 0 bases, V lost 4 bases, and 7 bases had no gene match. Germline assignment: CDR1 MNHEY and CDR2 SVGEGT. The CDR3 contains 16 residues. CDR3 sequence reads: CASSSPRDSSTDTQYF. DNA for the CDR3: TGTGCCAGCAGTTCCCCCCGGGACAGTAGCACAGATACGCAGTATTTT.

This clone has only a few counts. This chain joins TRBV27 and TRBJ2-7, with TRBD2 matching 7 bases. Per the germline V gene, CDR1 is MNHEY and CDR2 is SMNVEV (reference sequence). CDR3 length: 14 residues. With 5 bases clipped from V and 6 bases from J, the junction kept 10 bases outside the gene matches. This CDR3 is CASSPFGLDREQYF. In nucleotides, the CDR3 is TGTGCCAGCAGTCCTTTCGGACTAGACCGCGAGCAGTACTTC.